This T cell receptor (beta chain) appears in the sequencing data of a study of cytomegalovirus exposure and HLA in healthy donors. General study points: Many donors carried some public TCRs, although rarity characterized most TCR sequences.

Generated by immunoSEQ multiplex PCR, the TCRdb table keeps only in-frame clones and is missing some. The sample records some 250,000 clones, 80% to 95% being singletons. The V end lost 0 bases, the J end lost 0 bases, and 11 bases lay between the germline ends. Germline V gene data show CDR1 as MGHDK and CDR2 as SYGVNS. The CDR3 is 17 residues long. Details on this clone: Its antigen is undetermined.

J is TRBJ1-4 and V is TRBV25-1; D is ambiguous. This clonotype was obtained from a woman in her 30s in good health and CMV-seronegative. Sequenced sample: PBMCs. The CDR3 loop reads CASSEYGLGATNEKLFF. In nucleotides, the CDR3 is TGTGCCAGCAGTGAATATGGTCTCGGAGCAACTAATGAAAAACTGTTTTTT.